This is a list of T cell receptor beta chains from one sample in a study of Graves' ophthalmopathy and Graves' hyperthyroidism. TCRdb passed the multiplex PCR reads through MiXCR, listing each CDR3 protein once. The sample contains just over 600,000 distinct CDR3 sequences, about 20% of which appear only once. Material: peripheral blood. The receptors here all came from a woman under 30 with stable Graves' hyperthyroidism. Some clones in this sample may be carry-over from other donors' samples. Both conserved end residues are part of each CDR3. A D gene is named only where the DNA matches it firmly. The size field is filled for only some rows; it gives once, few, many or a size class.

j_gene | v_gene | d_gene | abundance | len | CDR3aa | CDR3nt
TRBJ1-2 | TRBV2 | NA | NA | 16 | CASRNGGGKGSYGYTF | TGTGCCAGCAGGAACGGTGGCGGGAAGGGCAGCTATGGCTACACCTTC
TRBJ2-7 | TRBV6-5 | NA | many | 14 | CASSYFPGTYEQYF | TGTGCCAGCAGTTACTTCCCTGGAACCTACGAGCAGTACTTC
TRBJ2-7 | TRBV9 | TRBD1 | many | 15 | CASSGPGTGDYEQYF | TGTGCCAGCAGCGGCCCCGGGACAGGGGACTACGAGCAGTACTTC
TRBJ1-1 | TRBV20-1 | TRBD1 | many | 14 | CSARTGTGATEAFF | TGCAGTGCTAGAACCGGGACAGGGGCAACTGAAGCTTTCTTT
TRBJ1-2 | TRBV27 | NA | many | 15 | CASSFRGTLPGGYTF | TGTGCCAGCAGTTTCCGGGGGACCCTCCCTGGCGGCTACACCTTC
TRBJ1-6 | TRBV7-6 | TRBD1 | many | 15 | CASSLETGDNSPLHF | TGTGCCAGCAGCTTAGAAACAGGGGACAATTCACCCCTCCACTTT
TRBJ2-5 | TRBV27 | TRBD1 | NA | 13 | CASREGAQETQYF | TGTGCCAGCAGAGAGGGGGCCCAAGAGACCCAGTACTTC
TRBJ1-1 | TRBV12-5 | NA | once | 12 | CASGLVRPEAFF | TGTGCTAGTGGTTTGGTACGACCTGAAGCTTTCTTT
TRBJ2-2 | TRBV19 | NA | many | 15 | CASSFRGVNTGELFF | TGTGCCAGTAGCTTTAGGGGGGTCAACACCGGGGAGCTGTTTTTT
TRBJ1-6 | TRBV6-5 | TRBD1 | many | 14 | CASSSRDRGPPLHF | TGTGCCAGCAGTTCCCGGGACAGGGGTCCACCCCTCCACTTT
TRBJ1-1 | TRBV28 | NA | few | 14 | CASSFQGTGTEAFF | TGTGCCAGCAGTTTCCAGGGGACGGGAACTGAAGCTTTCTTT
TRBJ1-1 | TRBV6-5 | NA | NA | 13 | CASSSPLFTEAFF | TGTGCCAGCAGTTCCCCCCTCTTCACTGAAGCTTTCTTT
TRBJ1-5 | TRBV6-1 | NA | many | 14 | CASSGTGPNQPQHF | TGTGCCAGCAGTGGGACGGGCCCCAATCAGCCCCAGCATTTT
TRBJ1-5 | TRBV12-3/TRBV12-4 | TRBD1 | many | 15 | CASSSRTGLNQPQHF | TGTGCCAGCAGTTCTAGGACAGGACTCAATCAGCCCCAGCATTTT
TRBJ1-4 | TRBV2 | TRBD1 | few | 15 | CASSETGGTNEKLFF | TGTGCCAGCAGTGAGACAGGGGGCACTAATGAAAAACTGTTTTTT
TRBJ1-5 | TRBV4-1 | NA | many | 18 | CASSQFGVSTYSNQPQHF | TGCGCCAGCAGCCAATTTGGGGTGAGCACTTATAGCAATCAGCCCCAGCATTTT
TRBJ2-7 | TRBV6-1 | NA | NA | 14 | CASSSLSVTYEQYF | TGTGCCAGCAGCTCCCTCTCCGTGACCTACGAGCAGTACTTC
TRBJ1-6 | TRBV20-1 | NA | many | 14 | CSARDGRVGSPLHF | TGCAGTGCTAGAGATGGGAGGGTGGGTTCACCCCTCCACTTT
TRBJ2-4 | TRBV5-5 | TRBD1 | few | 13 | CASRWTGLNIKYF | TGTGCCAGCAGGTGGACAGGTTTGAACATTAAGTACTTC
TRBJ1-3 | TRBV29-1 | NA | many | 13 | CSAMGLSGNTIYF | TGCAGCGCCATGGGACTGTCTGGAAACACCATATATTTT
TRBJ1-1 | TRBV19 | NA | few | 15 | CASSILGTLNTEAFF | TGTGCCAGTAGTATATTGGGCACCTTGAACACTGAAGCTTTCTTT
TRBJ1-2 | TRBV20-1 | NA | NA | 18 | CSARERPQNRKPNYGYTF | TGCAGTGCTAGAGAACGCCCGCAGAACAGGAAACCTAACTATGGCTACACCTTC
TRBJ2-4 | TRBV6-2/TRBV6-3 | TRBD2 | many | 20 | CASSYSIFAGGLKDKNIQYF | TGTGCCAGCAGTTACTCGATATTTGCGGGAGGATTAAAGGACAAAAACATTCAGTACTTC